This T cell receptor beta chain emerged from a study of blood T cell repertoires in COVID-19. Study as a whole: The analysed material was cDNA or gDNA that came from T cells, B-cell-depleted T cells, or PBMCs.

As handled by the study authors: Estimated nucleated cell counts came from reference gene primer amplification. Libraries were prepared by immunoSEQ multiplex PCR; TCRdb keeps only in-frame clonotypes and omits some of them. That table supplies the V and J calls and clone size; D and trimming were determined from the DNA. The sample lists some 150,000 clones, around 84% occurring once. With 0 bases clipped from V and 12 bases from J, the junction kept 5 bases outside the gene matches. Germline V CDR1 and CDR2: MNHNS, SASEGT. The CDR3 extends over 13 amino acids. This receptor was obtained from a man aged 35 to 55 with acute or convalescent COVID-19. Sequences were obtained from peripheral blood. The J gene is TRBJ2-1, the V gene TRBV6-1; TRBD2 aligns across 7 bases. Here the CDR3 reads CASSEADWGGQFF. CDR3 bases: TGTGCCAGCAGTGAAGCGGACTGGGGGGGGCAGTTCTTC.